Below, 30 T cell receptor beta chains from the same sample are listed, as sequenced in a study of response to subunit inactivated influenza vaccine. TCRdb used MiXCR to reprocess the RT-PCR reads, holding one entry per CDR3 protein. Of some 800,000 distinct CDR3 sequences listed, about 20% are singletons. Specimen: PBMCs from blood, collected roughly 5 days after vaccination. The receptors here all came from a man between 45 and 60 years old who received an inactivated influenza vaccine.

The CDR3 bases are TGTGCCAGCAGTTTAGTTCCTGCCGGAAACACCATATATTTT. This codes for CASSLVPAGNTIYF. V is TRBV12-3 or TRBV12-4 and J is TRBJ1-3; D uncertain. Between the trimmed V and J ends, which lost 1 base and 4 bases, there was a span of 8 bases. The CDR3 has 14 residues.

V usage is TRBV7-3 and J usage is TRBJ2-3; 9 bases are shared with TRBD2. Germline trimming cut 4 bases from V and 6 bases from J; bases unmatched to any gene: 5. The CDR3 loop spans 14 amino acids. Looked up from germline, CDR1 is SGHTA and CDR2 is FQGTGA. CDR3 sequence: CASSSGLAMDTQYF. CDR3 bases: TGTGCCAGCAGCTCGGGACTAGCAATGGATACGCAGTATTTT.

Details on this clonotype: One end of the junction is discordant with germline, which a read error may explain. This chain connects TRBV6-5 to TRBJ2-5, with D unresolved. Germline-derived CDR1 and CDR2 are MNHEY and SVGAGI. The CDR3 consists of 13 residues. The chain's CDR3 is CATSSTKGSTQYF. The CDR3 DNA is TGTGCCACCAGTTCTACCAAGGGTTCGACCCAGTACTTC.

V usage is TRBV28 and J usage is TRBJ2-1; D gene uncertain. The length of the CDR3 is 10 residues. The germline V gene encodes CDR1 MDHEN and CDR2 SYDVKM. V was clipped by 6 bases and J by 5 bases, with 2 bases between them. The CDR3: CASRNNEQFF. The CDR3 DNA reads as TGTGCCAGCAGGAACAATGAGCAGTTCTTC.

Only a few counts were recorded for this clonotype. V gene TRBV6-5 combines with J gene TRBJ2-7, with a weak D call TRBD2 (5 bases). Germline V lookup: CDR1 MNHEY, CDR2 SVGAGI. The CDR3 is 15 amino acids. Trimming left V 0 bases short and J 7 bases short, with 16 bases between. The DNA of the CDR3 is TGTGCCAGCAGTTACTCCTGGGCCAGGTCGGGGGAGCAGTACTTC. Protein product: CASSYSWARSGEQYF.

The chain is built from TRBV20-1 and TRBJ2-1; 7 nucleotides match TRBD1. V dropped 3 bases and J dropped 2; count of bases not matched to a gene: 7. This CDR3 spans 15 amino acids. Germline V gives CDR1 DFQATT, CDR2 SNEGSKA (reference sequence). CDR3 amino acids: CSARAQGSPYNEQFF. The CDR3 DNA reads TGCAGTGCTAGGGCACAGGGGTCCCCCTACAATGAGCAGTTCTTC.

The chain carries TRBV5-1 and TRBJ2-2; 7 bases line up with TRBD1. With V trimmed by 3 bases and J by 4 bases, 9 bases remained unmatched. CDR1 is SGHRS and CDR2 is YFSETQ in the germline V gene. The CDR3 totals 16 residues. The CDR3 bases are TGCGCCAGCAGCTACGGACAGGTTAGGATCACCGGGGAGCTGTTTTTT. This sequence encodes CASSYGQVRITGELFF.

V usage is TRBV7-6 and J usage is TRBJ2-2, with no clear D. The CDR3 runs 14 residues. Germline assignment: CDR1 SGHVS and CDR2 FNYEAQ. With 8 bases removed from V and 2 bases from J, the gap between germline ends came to 12 bases. The CDR3 nucleotides read TGTGCCAGCTATTATTGGCAAAACACCGGGGAGCTGTTTTTT. It yields the protein CASYYWQNTGELFF. The whole variable domain, filled in from reference TRBV7-6 and TRBJ2-2, reads GAGVSQSPRYKVTKRGQDVALRCDPISGHVSLYWYRQALGQGPEFLTYFNYEAQQDKSGLPNDRFSAERPEGSISTLTIQRTEQRDSAMYRCASYYWQNTGELFFGEGSRLTVL.

The CDR3 here is CASSQVYRIAEAFF. CDR3 DNA sequence: TGTGCCAGCAGCCAAGTCTATCGAATCGCTGAAGCTTTCTTT. J is TRBJ1-1 and V is TRBV3-1, with D uncertain. Germline V CDR1 and CDR2: LGHDT, YNNKEL (reference sequence). V shed 1 base and J shed 6 bases, with 12 bases lying between them. This CDR3 contains 14 residues.

The rearrangement links TRBV3-1 to TRBJ2-7; tentatively, D is TRBD2 (5 bases). Germline V gives CDR1 LGHDT, CDR2 YNNKEL (reference sequence). The CDR3 sequence is 13 residues long. With 6 bases removed from V and 5 bases from J, the gap between germline ends came to 14 bases. In DNA, the CDR3 is TGTGCCAGCAGTCGTCGGGGTAGAAACGAGCAGTACTTC. It specifies CASSRRGRNEQYF.

The chain joins TRBV15 to TRBJ1-6; D may be TRBD1 (6 bases). The CDR3 spans 15 residues. From germline, CDR1 is LNHNV and CDR2 YYDKDF (reference sequence). The V end lost 8 bases, the J end lost 0 bases, and 11 bases lay between the germline ends. The DNA for the CDR3 is TGTGCCACCGGACGGGACAACTCCTATAATTCACCCCTCCACTTT. Protein product: CATGRDNSYNSPLHF.

The chain recombines TRBV25-1 with TRBJ2-2, with D possibly matching TRBD2 (6 bases). Trimming took off 7 bases at V and 1 base at J, with 13 bases between the two ends. Germline loops: CDR1 MGHDK, CDR2 SYGVNS. The length of the CDR3 is 15 residues. This CDR3 is CASKPQGGNTGELFF. CDR3 DNA sequence: TGTGCCAGCAAGCCCCAGGGAGGGAACACCGGGGAGCTGTTTTTT.

The V and J genes are TRBV15 and TRBJ2-7, with a tentative D call TRBD2 (5 bases). Germline CDR1 reads LNHNV; CDR2 reads YYDKDF (reference sequence). V shed 1 base and J shed 1 base, with 11 bases lying between them. The CDR3 runs 15 residues. CDR3 coding DNA: TGTGCCACCAGCAGAGCCGGACTTTTATCCTACGAGCAGTACTTC. Protein product: CATSRAGLLSYEQYF. Combining the CDR3 with reference TRBV15 and TRBJ2-7 gives the whole variable domain DAMVIQNPRYQVTQFGKPVTLSCSQTLNHNVMYWYQQKSSQAPKLLFHYYDKDFNNEADTPDNFQSRRPNTSFCFLDIRSPGLGDTAMYLCATSRAGLLSYEQYFGPGTRLTVT.

The CDR3 protein is CASSLGVAGRQETQYF. The CDR3 DNA reads TGCGCCAGCAGCTTGGGGGTAGCGGGAAGACAAGAGACCCAGTACTTC. The chain has TRBV5-1 and TRBJ2-5, with 8 bases aligning to TRBD2. Looked up from germline, CDR1 is SGHRS and CDR2 is YFSETQ. The trim removed 0 bases at V and 2 bases at J, leaving 6 bases unmatched. The CDR3 length is 16 residues.

As DNA, the CDR3 is TGTGCCAGCAGGGGGAGAGGTTGGACTAGCGCACCTAGCACAGATACGCAGTATTTT. This gives the protein CASRGRGWTSAPSTDTQYF. The rearrangement joins TRBV6-1 to TRBJ2-3; 9 bases are shared with TRBD2. After removal of 6 bases from V and 0 bases from J, the junction contained 16 bases not matched to a gene. From germline, CDR1 is MNHNS and CDR2 SASEGT. There are 19 residues in the CDR3.

This clonotype was counted only a few times. The rearrangement uses TRBV20-1 and TRBJ2-1, with 15 bases lining up with TRBD2. The CDR3 covers 15 residues. Germline V CDR1 and CDR2: DFQATT, SNEGSKA (reference sequence). Unmatched junction bases numbered 5, after V lost 6 bases and J lost 5 bases. CDR3 sequence: CSAPGLAGGNNEQFF. The CDR3 DNA sequence: TGCAGTGCACCCGGACTAGCGGGAGGGAACAATGAGCAGTTCTTC.

This clonotype was found many times. This chain connects TRBV12-3 or TRBV12-4 to TRBJ2-7, with a weak D call TRBD2 (5 bases). Deletions cut 1 base from V and 6 bases from J, with 10 bases between. The CDR3 is made up of 13 amino acids. The CDR3 DNA is TGTGCCAGCAGTTTAGGAGGGCGTGGCGAGCAGTACTTC. It translates to CASSLGGRGEQYF.

This clonotype was seen ten or more times. CDR3 DNA: TGCAGCGTTGATATCGCACAAGAGACCCAGTACTTC. It specifies CSVDIAQETQYF. V gene TRBV29-1 combines with J gene TRBJ2-5; unclear D gene. This CDR3 region has 12 residues. V lost 3 bases and J lost 2, with 7 bases in between. Germline loops: CDR1 SQVTM, CDR2 ANQGSEA.

The V call is TRBV6-2 or TRBV6-3, the J call TRBJ2-7, with 7 nucleotides matching TRBD1. The CDR3 contains 18 residues. CDR1 is MNHEY and CDR2 is SVGEGT in the germline V gene. V shed 2 bases and J 1 base; nucleotides not matched to a gene: 14. CDR3 region: CASSYGTANRIRSYEQYF. The DNA of the CDR3 is TGTGCCAGCAGTTACGGGACAGCAAACAGGATACGGTCCTACGAGCAGTACTTC.

This clonotype was seen at least ten times. The rearrangement links TRBV6-1 to TRBJ1-5; 8 bases are shared with TRBD1. Germline trimming cut 2 bases from V and 3 bases from J; bases unmatched to any gene: 6. Germline lookup yields CDR1 MNHNS and CDR2 SASEGT. The CDR3 totals 16 residues. The DNA of the CDR3 is TGTGCCAGCAGTGAAATGAACAGGGGGGTCAATCAGCCCCAGCATTTT. This sequence encodes CASSEMNRGVNQPQHF.

This clonotype was counted at least ten times. This chain joins TRBV7-6 and TRBJ2-7; 7 bases map to TRBD2. The CDR3 covers 16 residues. Germline CDR1 is SGHVS and CDR2 is FNYEAQ. J gave up 2 bases and V 2 bases, and 9 bases lay outside the gene matches. CDR3 in amino acids: CASSLSGTIAAYEQYF. The CDR3 bases are TGTGCCAGCAGCTTAAGCGGGACTATAGCTGCCTACGAGCAGTACTTC.

This clonotype was counted a few times. The rearrangement links TRBV20-1 to TRBJ2-1, with TRBD2 matching over 8 bases. The germline V gene has CDR1 DFQATT and CDR2 SNEGSKA (reference sequence). V lost 5 bases, J lost 2 bases, and 2 bases stayed unmatched. CDR3 size: 13 residues. The CDR3 DNA follows: TGCAGTGCTTTACTAGCGGCCTACAATGAGCAGTTCTTC. It is translated as CSALLAAYNEQFF.

This sequence joins TRBV18 and TRBJ2-1, with TRBD2 matching over 14 bases. V lost 3 bases and J lost 6; bases outside the gene matches: 13. Germline V CDR1 and CDR2: KGHSH, LQKENI. CDR3 length: 19 amino acids. In nucleotides, the CDR3 is TGTGCCAGCTCACCGTCCGGACTAGCGGGAGGTCAAGGGGGCAATGAGCAGTTCTTC. It specifies CASSPSGLAGGQGGNEQFF.

This clonotype has just one count. V and J are TRBV7-2 and TRBJ2-3, with 7 nucleotides matching TRBD2. Trimming removed 1 base from V and 4 bases from J; junction bases left unmatched: 5. Germline V gene lookup returns CDR1 SGHTA and CDR2 FQGNSA. The CDR3 runs 15 residues. The CDR3 here is CASSLDGLVSDTQYF. The CDR3 coding sequence is TGTGCCAGCAGCTTAGACGGACTAGTATCAGATACGCAGTATTTT.

The chain has TRBV5-1 and TRBJ2-7; possible D gene TRBD1, 7 bases. Trimming stripped 0 bases from V and 6 bases from J, with 13 bases between. The CDR3 is 14 amino acids. Per the germline V gene, CDR1 is SGHRS and CDR2 is YFSETQ. CDR3 amino acids: CASSLARGDSEQYF. The CDR3 coding sequence is TGCGCCAGCAGCTTGGCCAGGGGGGACAGCGAGCAGTACTTC.

This clonotype was observed a handful of times. V usage is TRBV12-3 or TRBV12-4 and J usage is TRBJ2-7; 12 bases are shared with TRBD2. The CDR3 spans 14 residues. Losses at the gene ends were 6 bases for V and 7 bases for J; bases not matched to a gene: 7. CDR3 protein: CASRGTSGSGEQYF. The CDR3 DNA reads as TGTGCCAGCAGGGGGACTAGCGGGTCCGGGGAGCAGTACTTC.

The chain couples TRBV12-3 or TRBV12-4 to TRBJ2-1; TRBD2 matches at 7 bases. V shed 5 bases and J 0 bases; nucleotides not matched to a gene: 7. CDR3 length equals 16 residues. Here the CDR3 DNA reads TGTGCCAGCAGTCTCCCCGGGGAGGGCTCCTACAATGAGCAGTTCTTC. Residues: CASSLPGEGSYNEQFF.

The V call is TRBV7-9, the J call TRBJ2-2, with D possibly being TRBD1 or TRBD2 (6 bases each). From germline, CDR1 is SEHNR and CDR2 FQNEAQ (reference sequence). With 1 base removed from V and 0 bases from J, the gap between germline ends came to 9 bases. The CDR3 totals 16 residues. The CDR3 coding sequence is TGTGCCAGCAGCTTAGGTCGGGGGCCGAACACCGGGGAGCTGTTTTTT. Translation gives CASSLGRGPNTGELFF.

This clonotype was detected a few times. This chain links TRBV5-1 with TRBJ1-6; tentative D call: TRBD1 (5 bases). The CDR3 is made up of 14 amino acids. Trimming cost V 0 bases and J 6 bases, with 7 bases left between them. Germline CDR1 SGHRS, CDR2 YFSETQ. The CDR3, as DNA: TGCGCCAGCAGCTTGGGAGGGGTTAATTCACCCCTCCACTTT. Protein sequence: CASSLGGVNSPLHF.

The V gene is TRBV12-3 or TRBV12-4, the J gene TRBJ1-1; D uncertain. CDR3 length equals 14 residues. Trimming left V 7 bases short and J 5 bases short, with 17 bases between. The CDR3 nucleotides are TGTGCCAGCACCATTGACGGCCTTCGTACTGAAGCTTTCTTT. It codes for CASTIDGLRTEAFF.